This TCR beta chain stems from a study of blood T cell repertoires in COVID-19. Study details: Sites across the United States, Italy and Spain contributed samples from acute and convalescent COVID-19. Sample material is recorded as cDNA or gDNA derived from T cells, B-cell-depleted T cells, or PBMCs.

In Seattle, patients joined the study during active infection and were tracked longitudinally. Authors' processing steps: The authors estimated nucleated cell counts from reference gene primer amplification. Measured with immunoSEQ multiplex PCR; TCRdb has only the in-frame clones, and not every one. V, J and clone size derive from that table, while D and trimming were established from the DNA sequence. The table has around 94,000 clones, around nine tenths seen once. This clone was detected only once. The CDR3 has 14 residues. The V gene's germline CDR1 is LNHDA and CDR2 SQIVND (reference sequence). The V segment lost 8 bases and the J segment 7 bases; nucleotides outside the gene matches: 8.

The TCR sequence derives from a woman aged 50 to 60 with COVID-19, enrolled during active disease. The sample comprised peripheral blood. J is TRBJ2-1 and V is TRBV19; 10 bases are a match to TRBD2. The CDR3 protein is CASSSGGVPNEQFF. CDR3 nucleotides: TGTGCCAGTTCAAGCGGGGGGGTCCCGAATGAGCAGTTCTTC.